This TCR beta chain derives from a study of tumor-infiltrating lymphocytes in primary liver carcinoma. About the study: In every tissue type, samples returned a similar yield of roughly 3.65 to 7.5 million productive TCRbeta reads.

CDR3 length: 14 residues. CDR1 and CDR2 from the germline V gene are SGHAT and FQNNGV. This clonotype has a handful of counts. One end of the junction does not line up with germline, which may come from a read error. Alongside blood RNA obtained from unsorted whole blood, germline DNA was also extracted. Prior to the surgical procedure, around 4.3 milliliters of peripheral blood were collected. TCR beta cDNA was reverse-transcribed from 500 to 550 ng of total RNA. The reaction used a constant-region primer and ProtoScript II reverse transcriptase. Libraries for TCR beta were built through three nested multiplex PCR rounds, which together made up a slightly modified ARM-PCR procedure. Researchers ran the first two PCR rounds for approximately 9 cycles each with TRBV1-TRBV30 forward primers and a C-beta reverse primer. TCRdb used MiXCR to reprocess the multiplex PCR reads, holding one entry per CDR3 protein. Among 300,000 to 400,000 distinct CDR3 sequences, approximately 65% were seen once, and the ten largest hold about 6%.

This clonotype originated in a man aged 35-49 years with primary liver carcinoma and hepatitis B virus infection. The specimen sequenced was peripheral blood. The rearrangement links TRBV11-2 to TRBJ1-2, with 8 nucleotides matching TRBD1. The CDR3 reads CASSEGQGDYGYTF. Written as DNA, the CDR3 is TGTGCTAGCAGCGAAGGACAGGGCGACTATGGCTACACCTTC.